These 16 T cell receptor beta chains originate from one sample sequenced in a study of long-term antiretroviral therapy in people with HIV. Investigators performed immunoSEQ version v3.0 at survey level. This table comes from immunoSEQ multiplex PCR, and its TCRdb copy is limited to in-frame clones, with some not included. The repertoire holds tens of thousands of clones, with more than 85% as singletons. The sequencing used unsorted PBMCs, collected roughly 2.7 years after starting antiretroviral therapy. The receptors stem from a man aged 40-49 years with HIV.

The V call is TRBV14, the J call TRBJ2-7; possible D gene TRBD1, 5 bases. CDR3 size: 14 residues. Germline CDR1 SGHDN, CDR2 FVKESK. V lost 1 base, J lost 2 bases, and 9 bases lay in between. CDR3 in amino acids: CASSQGVGAYEQYF. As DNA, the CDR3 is TGTGCCAGCAGCCAAGGAGTAGGGGCCTACGAGCAGTACTTC.

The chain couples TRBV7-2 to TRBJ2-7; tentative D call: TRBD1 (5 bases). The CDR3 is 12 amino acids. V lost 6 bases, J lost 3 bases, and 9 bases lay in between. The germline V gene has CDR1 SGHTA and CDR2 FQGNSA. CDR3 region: CASSSTVYEQYF. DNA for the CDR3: TGTGCCAGCAGTTCGACAGTCTACGAGCAGTACTTC.

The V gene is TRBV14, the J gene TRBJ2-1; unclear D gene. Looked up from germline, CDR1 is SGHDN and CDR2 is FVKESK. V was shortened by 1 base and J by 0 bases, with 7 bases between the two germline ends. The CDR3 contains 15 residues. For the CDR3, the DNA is TGTGCCAGCAGCCAAGGCCAGTCCTCCTACAATGAGCAGTTCTTC. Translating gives CASSQGQSSYNEQFF. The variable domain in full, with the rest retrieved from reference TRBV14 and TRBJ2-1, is EAGVTQFPSHSVIEKGQTVTLRCDPISGHDNLYWYRRVMGKEIKFLLHFVKESKQDESGMPNNRFLAERTGGTYSTLKVQPAELEDSGVYFCASSQGQSSYNEQFFGPGTRLTVL.

CDR3 in DNA: TGTGCCACCTCAGAAACAGGGATTCCTGCAAGGACTGGCGGTTTTGAAGCTTTCTTT. This gives the protein CATSETGIPARTGGFEAFF. The chain carries TRBV10-3 and TRBJ1-1; possibly TRBD1 for D (6 bases). V was pared by 10 bases and J by 7 bases, with 37 bases between. The CDR3 extends over 19 amino acids. Germline V gives CDR1 ENHRY, CDR2 SYGVKD.

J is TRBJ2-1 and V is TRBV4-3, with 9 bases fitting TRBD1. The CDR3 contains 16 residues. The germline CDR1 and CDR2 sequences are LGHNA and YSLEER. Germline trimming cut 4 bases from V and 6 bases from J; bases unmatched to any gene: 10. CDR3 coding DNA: TGCGCCAGCAGCCGCGCAGTGGGGACAGGGAGCAATGAGCAGTTCTTC. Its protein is CASSRAVGTGSNEQFF.

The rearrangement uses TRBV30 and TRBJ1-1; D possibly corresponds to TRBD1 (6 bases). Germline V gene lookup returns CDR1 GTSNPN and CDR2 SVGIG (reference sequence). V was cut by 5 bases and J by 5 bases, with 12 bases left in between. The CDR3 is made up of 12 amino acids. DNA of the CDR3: TGTGCCTGGCAGGGGTTTGGGACTGAAGCTTTCTTT. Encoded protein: CAWQGFGTEAFF.

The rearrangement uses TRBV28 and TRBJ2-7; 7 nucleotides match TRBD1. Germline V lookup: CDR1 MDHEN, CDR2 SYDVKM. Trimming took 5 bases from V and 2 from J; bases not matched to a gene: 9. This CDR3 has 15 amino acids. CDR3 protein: CASSKGGQSAYEQYF. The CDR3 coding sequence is TGTGCCAGCAGTAAAGGGGGACAGAGCGCCTACGAGCAGTACTTC. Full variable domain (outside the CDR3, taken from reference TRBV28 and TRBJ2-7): DVKVTQSSRYLVKRTGEKVFLECVQDMDHENMFWYRQDPGLGLRLIYFSYDVKMKEKGDIPEGYSVSREKKERFSLILESASTNQTSMYLCASSKGGQSAYEQYFGPGTRLTVT.

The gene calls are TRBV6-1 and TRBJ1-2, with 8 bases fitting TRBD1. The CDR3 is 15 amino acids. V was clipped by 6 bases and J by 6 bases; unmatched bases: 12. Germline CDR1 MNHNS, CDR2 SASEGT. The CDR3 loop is CASRSRDRGGHGYTF. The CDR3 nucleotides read TGTGCCAGCAGGAGCAGAGACAGGGGAGGCCATGGCTACACCTTC.

The CDR3 sequence: CASSQSSHYRLAANEQYF. CDR3 sequence (DNA): TGCGCCAGCAGCCAAAGTTCTCATTATCGACTAGCCGCGAACGAGCAGTACTTC. This rearrangement joins TRBV4-1 to TRBJ2-7, with 7 nucleotides matching TRBD2. The J segment lost 5 bases and the V segment lost 2 bases, leaving 18 bases of the junction unmatched. CDR3 size: 18 residues. CDR1 and CDR2 (germline): MGHRA, YSYEKL.

CDR3 DNA sequence: TGTGCCTGGACAGGGTTAGGCTATGGCTACACCTTC. This codes for CAWTGLGYGYTF. The chain couples TRBV30 to TRBJ1-2; TRBD1 might be the D (5 bases). Germline-derived CDR1 and CDR2 are GTSNPN and SVGIG (reference sequence). Trimming left V 4 bases short and J 4 bases short, with 10 bases between. This CDR3 has 12 amino acids.

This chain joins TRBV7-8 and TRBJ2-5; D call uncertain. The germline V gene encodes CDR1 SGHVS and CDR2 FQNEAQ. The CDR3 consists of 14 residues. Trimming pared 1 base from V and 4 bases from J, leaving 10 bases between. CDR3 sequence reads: CASSLVSGPETQYF. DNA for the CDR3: TGTGCCAGCAGCTTAGTGTCGGGCCCAGAGACCCAGTACTTC.

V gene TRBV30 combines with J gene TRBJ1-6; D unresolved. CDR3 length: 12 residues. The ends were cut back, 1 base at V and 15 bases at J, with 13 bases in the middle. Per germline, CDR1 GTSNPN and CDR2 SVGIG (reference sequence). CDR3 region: CAWSAVSSHLHF. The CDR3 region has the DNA TGTGCCTGGAGTGCGGTCTCTTCCCACCTCCACTTT.

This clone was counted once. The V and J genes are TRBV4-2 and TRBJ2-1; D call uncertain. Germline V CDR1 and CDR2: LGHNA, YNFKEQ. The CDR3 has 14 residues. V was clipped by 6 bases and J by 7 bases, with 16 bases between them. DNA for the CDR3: TGTGCCAGCAGTTTCCTCCTTGGTACGAATGAGCAGTTCTTC. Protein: CASSFLLGTNEQFF.

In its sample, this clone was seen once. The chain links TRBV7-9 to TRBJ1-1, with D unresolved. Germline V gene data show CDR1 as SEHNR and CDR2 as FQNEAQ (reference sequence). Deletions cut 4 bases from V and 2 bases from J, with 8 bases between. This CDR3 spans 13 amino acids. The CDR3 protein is CASSSIGNTEAFF. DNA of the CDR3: TGTGCCAGCAGCTCGATCGGTAACACTGAAGCTTTCTTT.

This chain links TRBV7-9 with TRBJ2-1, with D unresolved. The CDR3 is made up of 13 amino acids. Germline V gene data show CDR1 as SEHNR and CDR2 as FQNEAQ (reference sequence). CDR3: CAWVVSTYNEQFF. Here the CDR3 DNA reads TGTGCGTGGGTGGTGTCTACCTACAATGAGCAGTTCTTC.

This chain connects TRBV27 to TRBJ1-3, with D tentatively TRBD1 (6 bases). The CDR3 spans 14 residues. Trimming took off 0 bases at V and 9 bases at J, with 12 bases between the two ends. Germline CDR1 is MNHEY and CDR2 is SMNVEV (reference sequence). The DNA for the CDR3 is TGTGCCAGCAGTTTATCATCCGGGGGCAGCACCATATATTTT. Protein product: CASSLSSGGSTIYF.